The sample holds a few counts of the clone carrying this TCR beta chain. CDR3 length: 13 amino acids. V was cut by 6 bases and J by 0 bases, with 9 bases left in between. In germline, CDR1 is DFQATT, CDR2 SNEGSKA (reference sequence). The data belong to a study of T-cell memory formation after mild COVID-19. TCRdb re-analysed the 5' RACE reads in MiXCR, keeping a single row per CDR3 protein. Among 450,000 to 650,000 distinct CDR3 sequences listed, about 20% were seen once. Sequenced material: PBMCs or a T cell subset sorted from them (not recorded which). The chain combines TRBV20-1 with TRBJ1-5; a possible D gene is TRBD1 (5 bases). This TCR was recovered from an adult woman who had mild COVID-19 (a few samples of this study predate the infection). Cell type and time point are not known. Written as DNA, the CDR3 is TGCAGTGCGCTGGGGGATAGCAATCAGCCCCAGCATTTT. Translation gives CSALGDSNQPQHF.